These T cell receptor beta chains were read from a single sample in a study of regulatory T cells. Measured with immunoSEQ multiplex PCR; TCRdb has only the in-frame clones, and not every one. Of some 31,000 clones detected, over 85% appear once; the ten largest clones hold over 0.85%. Input material: conventional CD4+ T cells sorted from blood. The origin of the receptors is a child aged 2 to 9 with CD3G deficiency. The CDR3 runs from the conserved cysteine through the conserved F or W. Fields, in order: clone size, D gene, CDR3 length, V gene, J gene, CDR3 protein, CDR3 DNA. The D gene is left open where the match is weak. Not every row has a clone size; where given, it reads once, few, many or a size class.

NA,TRBD1,17,TRBV28,TRBJ1-2,CASSLLLSDRVNYGYTF,TGTGCCAGCAGTTTACTGCTTTCCGACAGGGTTAACTATGGCTACACCTTC
once,TRBD2,15,TRBV6-1,TRBJ2-1,CASSAGLAGGNEQFF,TGTGCCAGCAGTGCGGGACTAGCGGGAGGGAATGAGCAGTTCTTC
NA,NA,13,TRBV14,TRBJ2-1,CASSAGPFNEQFF,TGTGCCAGCAGCGCCGGGCCCTTCAATGAGCAGTTCTTC
once,TRBD1,15,TRBV6-6,TRBJ2-1,CASSFETGGYNEQFF,TGTGCCAGCAGTTTCGAAACAGGGGGCTACAATGAGCAGTTCTTC
once,NA,15,TRBV6-1,TRBJ2-7,CASSRTDLNTYEQYF,TGTGCCAGCAGCCGGACGGATTTGAATACCTACGAGCAGTACTTC
NA,NA,15,TRBV28,TRBJ2-4,CASSSGGLAKNIQYF,TGTGCCAGCAGTTCTGGGGGTCTAGCCAAAAACATTCAGTACTTC
NA,TRBD1,15,TRBV5-1,TRBJ1-2,CASSSRDSSNYGYTF,TGCGCCAGCAGCTCCCGGGACAGTTCTAACTATGGCTACACCTTC
NA,NA,15,TRBV28,TRBJ1-5,CASSREGRGRQPQHF,TGTGCCAGCAGTCGCGAGGGGAGGGGACGGCAGCCCCAGCATTTT
NA,NA,15,TRBV28,TRBJ2-6,CASSRLGSGANVLTF,TGTGCCAGCAGCCGCCTAGGCTCTGGGGCCAACGTCCTGACTTTC
NA,NA,12,TRBV23-1,TRBJ1-1,CASSQGHTEAFF,TGCGCCAGCAGTCAAGGGCACACTGAAGCTTTCTTT
NA,TRBD1,14,TRBV5-1,TRBJ2-3,CASSLGQGADTQYF,TGCGCCAGCAGCCTCGGACAGGGCGCAGATACGCAGTATTTT
NA,NA,14,TRBV6-6,TRBJ2-7,CASQGGSGAYEQYF,TGTGCCAGCCAGGGGGGGTCAGGGGCCTACGAGCAGTACTTC
once,TRBD1,15,TRBV6-5,TRBJ1-4,CASSLTGQGGEKLFF,TGTGCCAGCAGTTTAACGGGACAGGGAGGGGAAAAACTGTTTTTT
NA,NA,15,TRBV28,TRBJ2-1,CASSSWTSSYNEQFF,TGTGCCAGCAGTTCTTGGACCAGCTCCTACAATGAGCAGTTCTTC
NA,NA,13,TRBV18,TRBJ1-5,CASSPDSNQPQHF,TGTGCCAGCTCACCGGATAGCAATCAGCCCCAGCATTTT
NA,TRBD1,14,TRBV19,TRBJ1-2,CASSSRQGWYGYTF,TGTGCCAGTAGTTCCCGACAGGGATGGTATGGCTACACCTTC
NA,TRBD2,15,TRBV7-8,TRBJ2-7,CASSLALAGKPEQYF,TGTGCCAGCAGCTTAGCGCTAGCGGGAAAACCCGAGCAGTACTTC
NA,NA,16,TRBV28,TRBJ2-3,CASSGAELAGTDTQYF,TGTGCCAGCAGTGGGGCCGAGTTAGCGGGCACAGATACGCAGTATTTT
NA,NA,15,TRBV28,TRBJ2-1,CASSGGGTRNNEQFF,TGTGCCAGCAGTGGAGGGGGGACCAGAAACAATGAGCAGTTCTTC
NA,NA,15,TRBV28,TRBJ2-5,CASGDPRTAQETQYF,TGTGCCAGCGGAGACCCGAGGACAGCACAAGAGACCCAGTACTTC
NA,NA,13,TRBV28,TRBJ1-1,CASRRQMNTEAFF,TGTGCCAGCAGGAGGCAGATGAACACTGAAGCTTTCTTT
NA,NA,14,TRBV7-9,TRBJ2-5,CASSPFGARETQYF,TGTGCCAGCAGCCCATTCGGGGCGCGGGAGACCCAGTACTTC